Listed below are T cell receptor beta chains from one sample, sequenced in a study of CD8+CD57+ T cells in acquired aplastic anemia. TCRdb ran MiXCR on the reads and lists one entry per CDR3 protein. The sample yields about 270,000 distinct CDR3 sequences, 55% to 65% seen once. The specimen was sorted CD4+, CD8+, or CD8+CD57+ T cells (not recorded which) from PBMCs. These TCRs come from a human donor with severe aplastic anemia or a healthy control (not recorded which). Both conserved end residues are part of each CDR3. A D gene is named only where the DNA matches it firmly. Not all rows give a size; the values are once, few, many and, for expanded clones, a class.

NA	TRBD1	TRBV20-1	TRBJ1-2	TGCAGTGCTAGCGGGGACAGGGGTAACTATGGCTACACCTTC	CSASGDRGNYGYTF
many	NA	TRBV7-3	TRBJ1-2	TGTGCCAGCAGCTTAAGGCCAGGGGACGACGAAACCTATGGCTACACCTTC	CASSLRPGDDETYGYTF
NA	NA	TRBV18	TRBJ1-1	TGTGCCAGCTCACCTACGACAGGCTACATGAACACTGAAGCTTTCTTT	CASSPTTGYMNTEAFF
NA	NA	TRBV15	TRBJ2-7	TGTGCCACCAGCAGATCCGGGGACTTCTACGAGCAGTACTTC	CATSRSGDFYEQYF
once	NA	TRBV7-9	TRBJ2-1	TGTGCCAGCAGCATCCGGGACGGGTCATCCTACAATGAGCAGTTCTTC	CASSIRDGSSYNEQFF
many	TRBD2	TRBV9	TRBJ2-2	TGTGCCAGCAGCGGGGCCGGGACGGGGGGTTCCGGGGAGCTGTTTTTT	CASSGAGTGGSGELFF
NA	NA	TRBV20-1	TRBJ1-4	TGCAGTGCTAGAGACAGGGCGGGTGAAAAACTGTTTTTT	CSARDRAGEKLFF
many	NA	TRBV5-1	TRBJ2-7	TGTGCCAGCAGCTTGGTCAGCTACGAGCAGTACTTC	CASSLVSYEQYF
NA	TRBD1	TRBV6-5	TRBJ1-4	TGTGCCAGCAGCCAGAGACAGGGGACTAATGAAAAACTGTTTTTT	CASSQRQGTNEKLFF
few	TRBD1	TRBV7-9	TRBJ1-3	TGTGCCAGCAGCCCTCCGGGACAGGGGGCAACCTACTCTGGAAACACCATATATTTT	CASSPPGQGATYSGNTIYF
NA	NA	TRBV20-1	TRBJ1-5	TGCAGTGCAGACCCAGGTAGCAATCAGCCCCAGCATTTT	CSADPGSNQPQHF
NA	TRBD1	TRBV2	TRBJ1-5	TGTGCCAGCAGTGATGGGACAGGGAGAAGCAATCAGCCCCAGCATTTT	CASSDGTGRSNQPQHF
NA	NA	TRBV9	TRBJ1-6	TGTGCCAGCAGCGTAGAGGGGGGGAACCATTCACCCCTCCACTTT	CASSVEGGNHSPLHF
NA	NA	TRBV2	TRBJ2-1	TGTGCCAGCAAAAGGGGGGACGGCAATGAGCAGTTCTTC	CASKRGDGNEQFF
NA	NA	TRBV7-2	TRBJ2-3	TGTGCCAGCAGCTTCGTGGGCCCACCCAGCACAGATACGCAGTATTTT	CASSFVGPPSTDTQYF
many	TRBD2	TRBV20-1	TRBJ2-6	TGCAGTGCTAGAGACGGGGGGACCCAACCCACTGGGGCCAACGTCCTGACTTTC	CSARDGGTQPTGANVLTF
NA	TRBD2	TRBV24-1	TRBJ2-3	TGTGCCACCAGTGCCCACGGACTAGCGGGGGCCACAGATACGCAGTATTTT	CATSAHGLAGATDTQYF
many	TRBD2	TRBV5-1	TRBJ2-2	TGCGCCAGCAGCTTTAGCGGGCCGAACACCGGGGAGCTGTTTTTT	CASSFSGPNTGELFF
few	NA	TRBV18	TRBJ1-1	TGTGCCAGCTCCTCGCTAGGTGTAGGCCTCGATATGAACACTGAAGCTTTCTTT	CASSSLGVGLDMNTEAFF
many	NA	TRBV19	TRBJ1-2	TGTGCCAGTAGTAGACACGCTAACTATGGCTACACCTTC	CASSRHANYGYTF
few	TRBD2	TRBV7-3	TRBJ2-7	TGTGCCAGCAGATATCGGGGGGACGAGCAGTACTTC	CASRYRGDEQYF
NA	TRBD1	TRBV11-3	TRBJ1-1	TGTGCCAGCAGCAGGACCGGGACAGCTGAAGCTTTCTTT	CASSRTGTAEAFF
NA	TRBD2	TRBV9	TRBJ2-3	TGTGCCAGCAGCATGGGGACTAGCGGGGGGGATACGCAGTATTTT	CASSMGTSGGDTQYF
NA	NA	TRBV7-2	TRBJ2-7	TGTGCCAGCAGCTTACTTACCCTCCTCCGTTCCTACGAGCAGTACTTC	CASSLLTLLRSYEQYF
NA	TRBD2	TRBV10-3	TRBJ2-3	TGTGCCACGCGGGGGGGGCCCGCAGATACGCAGTATTTT	CATRGGPADTQYF
NA	TRBD2	TRBV6-5	TRBJ2-1	TGTGCCAGCAGTTACTCGGGACTAGCGGGGGTCTCCTACAATGAGCAGCTCTTC	CASSYSGLAGVSYNEQLF
many	TRBD1	TRBV5-6	TRBJ1-4	TGTGCCAGCAGCTTCGGCTTACAGGGGGCTTTTGAAAAACTGTTTTTT	CASSFGLQGAFEKLFF
many	NA	TRBV7-7	TRBJ2-1	TGTGCTAGCAGCTTCGCAAGGGGGAATGAGCAGTTCTTC	CASSFARGNEQFF
NA	NA	TRBV6-1	TRBJ1-2	TGTGCCAGCAGTGAGGGGGGCCTACAGGGTATGGGCTACACCTTC	CASSEGGLQGMGYTF
few	NA	TRBV28	TRBJ1-2	TGTGCCAGCACCGACGGCGGCCTCTATGGCTACACCTTC	CASTDGGLYGYTF
NA	TRBD2	TRBV20-1	TRBJ2-3	TGCAGTGCTAGGCGGGAGGGAGGCACAGATACGCAGTATTTT	CSARREGGTDTQYF
NA	NA	TRBV24-1	TRBJ1-4	TGTGCCACCAGTGACGCGTCAGGAGCCAATAATGAAAAACTGTTTTTT	CATSDASGANNEKLFF
few	NA	TRBV20-1	TRBJ2-7	TGCAGTGCAAGGAGACAGGAGTCCTACGAGCAGTACTTC	CSARRQESYEQYF
many	NA	TRBV25-1	TRBJ1-4	TGTGCCAGCAGTGAGTCCCCGGGACGCGCTAATGAAAAACTGTTTTTT	CASSESPGRANEKLFF
once	TRBD1	TRBV25-1	TRBJ1-5	TGTGCCAGCAGTGAATATAGGGGGGGGACAGCAACTTATCAGCCCCAGCATTTT	CASSEYRGGTATYQPQHF
few	NA	TRBV24-1	TRBJ1-1	TGTGCCACCAGTGATGACATGGGCACTGAAGCTTTCTTT	CATSDDMGTEAFF
NA	NA	TRBV2	TRBJ2-1	TGTGCCAGCAGTCTCGACAGGGCGGGATACAATGAGCAGTTCTTC	CASSLDRAGYNEQFF
NA	TRBD1	TRBV7-8	TRBJ2-7	TGTGCCAGCAGCTACATAGACAGGGGGACCTACGAGCAGTACTTC	CASSYIDRGTYEQYF
few	NA	TRBV19	TRBJ1-5	TGTGCCAGTAGTTCTGACACGGGGTTGGGTCAGCCCCAGCATTTT	CASSSDTGLGQPQHF
NA	NA	TRBV10-3	TRBJ2-5	TGTGCCATCAGCCCTACTAGAGTTGAGACCCAGTACTTC	CAISPTRVETQYF
NA	TRBD1	TRBV10-1	TRBJ2-1	TGCGCCACCTTGGACAGGGACATCAAGGATGAGCAGTTCTTC	CATLDRDIKDEQFF
NA	TRBD2	TRBV20-1	TRBJ2-1	TGCAGTGCAGTACGGGACTATCGGGGTTATGAGCAGTTCTTC	CSAVRDYRGYEQFF
NA	NA	TRBV2	TRBJ1-1	TGTGCCAGCAGTGAGGGGACTTTGGGGACCGCTGAAGCTTTCTTT	CASSEGTLGTAEAFF
many	NA	TRBV7-9	TRBJ1-1	TGTGCCAGCAGCAAGGGGGACACTGAAGCTTTCTTT	CASSKGDTEAFF
many	NA	TRBV5-8	TRBJ1-4	TGTGCCAATAAGGAGGGGAATAATGAAAAACTGTTTTTT	CANKEGNNEKLFF
many	NA	TRBV19	TRBJ1-5	TGTGCCAGTAGTATAGAGAACATCAATCAGCCCCAGCATTTT	CASSIENINQPQHF
NA	NA	TRBV6-1	TRBJ1-1	TGTGCCAGCAGTGGGGCTCTGAACACTGAAGCTTTCTTT	CASSGALNTEAFF
NA	TRBD2	TRBV4-1	TRBJ2-5	TGCGCCAGCAGCCAGGCGACTAGCTGGAAAGAGACCCAGTACTTC	CASSQATSWKETQYF
NA	NA	TRBV12-3/TRBV12-4	TRBJ1-6	TGTGCCAGCAGTTTAGGACTAAAGGGGACCCATTCACCCCTCCACTTT	CASSLGLKGTHSPLHF
NA	NA	TRBV7-7	TRBJ2-2	TGTGCTAGCTACCCCGGGGAGCTGTTTTTT	CASYPGELFF
NA	NA	TRBV7-9	TRBJ2-7	TGTGCCAGCAGCCTACGGACGGCCGCACAGCAGTACTTC	CASSLRTAAQQYF
once	NA	TRBV4-1	TRBJ2-7	TGCGCCAGCAGCCAAGGGATAGGTGCCAGCAACTACGAGCAGTACTTC	CASSQGIGASNYEQYF
NA	NA	TRBV19	TRBJ2-3	TGTGCCAGCAGTATAGCGACGACAGATACGCAGTATTTT	CASSIATTDTQYF
many	TRBD1	TRBV30	TRBJ1-2	TGTGCCTGGAGTCCTAAGGGGACAGGGAACTATGGCTACACCTTC	CAWSPKGTGNYGYTF
once	TRBD1	TRBV20-1	TRBJ2-7	TGCAGTGCTAGACTAAGCGACAGGGGGCTTTACGAGCAGTACTTC	CSARLSDRGLYEQYF
many	NA	TRBV7-9	TRBJ1-1	TGTGCCAGCAGCTTAGACGGTGAGGGGACTGAAGCTTTCTTT	CASSLDGEGTEAFF
NA	TRBD2	TRBV20-1	TRBJ2-2	TGCAGTGCTAGGCTCGGGGGGGGGGAGCTGTTTTTT	CSARLGGGELFF
NA	NA	TRBV5-1	TRBJ1-6	TGCGCCAGCAGCTTCTTCAGTACGACGGGGGCGGGTTCACCCCTCCACTTT	CASSFFSTTGAGSPLHF